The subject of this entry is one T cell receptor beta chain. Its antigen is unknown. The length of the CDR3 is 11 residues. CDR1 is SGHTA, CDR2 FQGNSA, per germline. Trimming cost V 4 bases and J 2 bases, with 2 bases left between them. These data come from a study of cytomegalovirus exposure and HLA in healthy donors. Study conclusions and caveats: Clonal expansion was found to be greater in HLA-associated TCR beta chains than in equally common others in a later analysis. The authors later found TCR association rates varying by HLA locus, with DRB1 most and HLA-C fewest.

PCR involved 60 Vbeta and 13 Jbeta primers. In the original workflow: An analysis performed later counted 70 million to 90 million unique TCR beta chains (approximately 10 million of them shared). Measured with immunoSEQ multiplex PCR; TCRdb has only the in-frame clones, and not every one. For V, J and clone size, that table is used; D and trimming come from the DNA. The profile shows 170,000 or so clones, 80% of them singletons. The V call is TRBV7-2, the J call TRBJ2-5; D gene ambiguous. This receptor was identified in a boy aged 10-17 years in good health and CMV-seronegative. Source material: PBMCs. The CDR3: CASSSQETQYF. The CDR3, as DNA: TGTGCCAGCAGCTCTCAAGAGACCCAGTACTTC. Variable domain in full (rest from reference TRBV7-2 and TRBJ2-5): GAGVSQSPSNKVTEKGKDVELRCDPISGHTALYWYRQSLGQGLEFLIYFQGNSAPDKSGLPSDRFSAERTGGSVSTLTIQRTQQEDSAVYLCASSSQETQYFGPGTRLLVL.